This T cell receptor (beta chain) comes out of a study of lymphopenia after photon versus proton radiotherapy. Notes on the study in general: After lymphocyte nadir, photon-treated repertoires showed oligoclonal expansion, especially CD8+ Temra.

Remarks on this clone: The antigen is undetermined.

Trimming at V came to 5 bases and at J to 6 bases, leaving 8 bases not matched to a gene. Looked up from germline, CDR1 is LGHNA and CDR2 is YNFKEQ. The CDR3 loop spans 15 amino acids. Measured with immunoSEQ multiplex PCR; TCRdb has only the in-frame clones, and not every one. Among tens of thousands of clones listed, roughly 93% were seen once. The chain uses TRBV4-2 and TRBJ1-4; 8 nucleotides agree with TRBD1. This TCR derives from a woman in her 70s with pancreatic cancer. Sequencing used peripheral blood, obtained from a patient treated with photon-based radiotherapy. The CDR3: CASSDRTGWDEKLFF. CDR3 coding DNA: TGTGCCAGCAGCGACCGGACAGGGTGGGATGAAAAACTGTTTTTT.